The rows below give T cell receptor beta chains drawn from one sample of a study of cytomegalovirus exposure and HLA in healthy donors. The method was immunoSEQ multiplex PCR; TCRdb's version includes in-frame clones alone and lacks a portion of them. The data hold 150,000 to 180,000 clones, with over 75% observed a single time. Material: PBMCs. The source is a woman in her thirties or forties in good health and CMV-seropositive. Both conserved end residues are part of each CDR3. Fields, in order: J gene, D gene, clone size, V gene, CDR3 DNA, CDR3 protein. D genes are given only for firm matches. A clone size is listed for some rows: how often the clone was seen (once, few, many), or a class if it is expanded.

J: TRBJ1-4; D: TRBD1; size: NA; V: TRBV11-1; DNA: TGTGCCAGCAGCTTCCAGGGGGGCGCAACTAATGAAAAACTGTTTTTT; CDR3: CASSFQGGATNEKLFF
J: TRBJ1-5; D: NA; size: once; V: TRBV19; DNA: TGTGCCAGTAGTCCCGACAGGAGACATCAGCCCCAGCATTTT; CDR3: CASSPDRRHQPQHF
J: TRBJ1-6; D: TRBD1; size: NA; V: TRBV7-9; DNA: TGTGCCAGCAGGCGACAGGGGCCGACTAATTCACCCCTCCACTTT; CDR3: CASRRQGPTNSPLHF
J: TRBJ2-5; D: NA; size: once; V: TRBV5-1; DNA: TGCGCCAGCAGCTACAGGGAACGGGAGACCCAGTACTTC; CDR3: CASSYRERETQYF
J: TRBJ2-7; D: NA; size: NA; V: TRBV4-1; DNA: TGCGCCAGCAGCTCTCCGGTCGGGGACTACGAGCAGTACTTC; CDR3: CASSSPVGDYEQYF
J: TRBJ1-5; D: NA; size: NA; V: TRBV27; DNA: TGTGCCAGCAGTCCCGCACTAGGGAGCAATCAGCCCCAGCATTTT; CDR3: CASSPALGSNQPQHF
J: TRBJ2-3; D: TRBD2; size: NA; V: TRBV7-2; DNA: TGTGCCAGCAGCCAAAAACCCCCTCCTAGCGGGAGGGCCCCAGATACGCAGTATTTT; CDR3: CASSQKPPPSGRAPDTQYF
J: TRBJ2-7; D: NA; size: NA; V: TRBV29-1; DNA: TGCAGCGTTGAGCTAGGGGACTACGAGCAGTACTTC; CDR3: CSVELGDYEQYF
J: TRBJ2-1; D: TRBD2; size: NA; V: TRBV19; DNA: TGTGCCAGTAGTATGAGACGAGGGCTAGCGGACAACTACAATGAGCAGTTCTTC; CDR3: CASSMRRGLADNYNEQFF
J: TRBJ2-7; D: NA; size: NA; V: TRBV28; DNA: NA; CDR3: CASSTSRRQSYEQYF
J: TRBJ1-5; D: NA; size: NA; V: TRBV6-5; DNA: TGTGCCAGCAGCGACAGGTGGGATCAGCCCCAGCATTTT; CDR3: CASSDRWDQPQHF
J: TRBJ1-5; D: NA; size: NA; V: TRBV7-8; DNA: TGTGCCAGCAGCGATGGGGTTTTGAGGTTCAGGGGCGTCCAGCCCCAGCATTTT; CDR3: CASSDGVLRFRGVQPQHF
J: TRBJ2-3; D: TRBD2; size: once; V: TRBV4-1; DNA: TGCGCCAGCAGCCAAGGGGCGGTGGGCGGGAGGGGAACAGATACGCAGTATTTT; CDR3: CASSQGAVGGRGTDTQYF
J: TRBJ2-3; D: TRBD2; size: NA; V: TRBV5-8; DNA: TGTGCCAGCAGATTTGGACTAGCGGGCACAGATACGCAGTATTTT; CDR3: CASRFGLAGTDTQYF
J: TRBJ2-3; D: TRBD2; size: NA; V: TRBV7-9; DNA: TGTGCCAGCAGCCCCCAGGGGACTAGCGGGAGGATGGATACGCAGTATTTT; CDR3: CASSPQGTSGRMDTQYF
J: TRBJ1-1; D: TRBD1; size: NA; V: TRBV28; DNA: TGTGCCAGCAGTCGGGTCCGGACAGGGGGCACTGAAGCTTTCTTT; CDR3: CASSRVRTGGTEAFF
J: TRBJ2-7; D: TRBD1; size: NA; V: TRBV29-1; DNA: TGCAGCGTTGAGGGGACAGGAGCCTACGAGCAGTACTTC; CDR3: CSVEGTGAYEQYF
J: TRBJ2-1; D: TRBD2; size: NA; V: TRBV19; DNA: TGTGCCAGTAGTATAGCCAGCGGGAGTTACAATGAGCAGTTCTTC; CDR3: CASSIASGSYNEQFF
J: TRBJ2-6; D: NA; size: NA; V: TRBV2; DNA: TGTGCCAGCAGGGGAGGGGGGTCTGGGGCCAACGTCCTGACTTTC; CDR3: CASRGGGSGANVLTF
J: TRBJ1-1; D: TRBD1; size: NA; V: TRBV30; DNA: TGTGCCTGGAGTACCCTAACAGGGGTTGGGATGAACACTGAAGCTTTCTTT; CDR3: CAWSTLTGVGMNTEAFF
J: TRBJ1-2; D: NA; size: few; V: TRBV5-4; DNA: TGTGCCAGCAGCTTCTCTAACTATGGCTACACCTTC; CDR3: CASSFSNYGYTF
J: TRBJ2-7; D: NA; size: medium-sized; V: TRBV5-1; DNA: TGCGCCAGCAGCTTGGCTGTTGTACAAGGCCACCCCGCGGACTTC; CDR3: CASSLAVVQGHPADF
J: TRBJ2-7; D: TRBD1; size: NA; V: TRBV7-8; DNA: TGTGCCAGCAGCTTACACCGGGACAGAGGCTACGAGCAGTACTTC; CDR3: CASSLHRDRGYEQYF
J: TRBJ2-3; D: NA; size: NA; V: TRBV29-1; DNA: TGCAGCGTTGACGGGACTGAAAACACAGATACGCAGTATTTT; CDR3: CSVDGTENTDTQYF
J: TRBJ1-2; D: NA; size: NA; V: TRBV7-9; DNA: TGTGCCAGCAGCCTAACAGAAGACTATGGCTACACCTTC; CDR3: CASSLTEDYGYTF
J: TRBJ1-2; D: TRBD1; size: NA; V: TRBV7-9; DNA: TGTGCCAGCAGCTTAGAGGTCAGGGGGGACTATGGCTACACCTTC; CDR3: CASSLEVRGDYGYTF
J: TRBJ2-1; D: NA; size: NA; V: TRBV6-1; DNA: TGTGCCAGCAGTGAATTAATTTACAATGAGCAGTTCTTC; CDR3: CASSELIYNEQFF
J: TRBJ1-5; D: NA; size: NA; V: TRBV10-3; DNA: TGTGCCATCAGTCCCGGAGGATCTGGTAATCAGCCCCAGCATTTT; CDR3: CAISPGGSGNQPQHF
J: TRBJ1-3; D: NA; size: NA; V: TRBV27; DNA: TGTGCCAGCTCCACTGGAAACACCATATATTTT; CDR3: CASSTGNTIYF
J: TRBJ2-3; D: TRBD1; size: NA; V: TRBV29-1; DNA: TGCAGCGTCTACCGGGACAGGGCCACAGATACGCAGTATTTT; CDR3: CSVYRDRATDTQYF
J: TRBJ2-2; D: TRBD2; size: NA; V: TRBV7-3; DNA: TGTGCCAGCAGCCCCACCACTTCTAGCGGGACGAACACCGGGGAGCTGTTTTTT; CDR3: CASSPTTSSGTNTGELFF
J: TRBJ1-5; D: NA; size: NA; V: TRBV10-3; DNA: TGTGCCATCAGTGAGTCGGGGGGGGCGGGACAGCCCCAGCATTTT; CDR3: CAISESGGAGQPQHF
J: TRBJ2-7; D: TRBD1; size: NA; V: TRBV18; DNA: TGTGCCAGCTCACCAAACTCAGGGGGCTACGAGCAGTACTTC; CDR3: CASSPNSGGYEQYF
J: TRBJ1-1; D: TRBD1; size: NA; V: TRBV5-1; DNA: TGCGCCAGCAGCTTGGGAACGGGACAGGGCAATACTGAAGCTTTCTTT; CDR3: CASSLGTGQGNTEAFF
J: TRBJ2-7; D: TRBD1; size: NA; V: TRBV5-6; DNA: TGTGCCAGCAGCTCGGACAGGGGCTTAAGGGCCTACGAGCAGTACTTC; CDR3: CASSSDRGLRAYEQYF
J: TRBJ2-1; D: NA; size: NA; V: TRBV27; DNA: TGTGCCAGCAGTTCAATCGGTGGGCTAGCGACCTACAATGAGCAGTTCTTC; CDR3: CASSSIGGLATYNEQFF
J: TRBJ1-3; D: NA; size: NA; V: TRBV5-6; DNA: TGTGCCAGCAGCCGACGGAGCTCTGGAAACACCATATATTTT; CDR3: CASSRRSSGNTIYF
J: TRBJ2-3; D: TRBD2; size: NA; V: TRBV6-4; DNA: TGTGCCAGCAGTGAAGCGGGAGGGGCAGATACGCAGTATTTT; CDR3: CASSEAGGADTQYF
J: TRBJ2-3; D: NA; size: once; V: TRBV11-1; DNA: TGTGCCAGCAGCTTTTTTCTCACAGATACGCAGTATTTT; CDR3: CASSFFLTDTQYF
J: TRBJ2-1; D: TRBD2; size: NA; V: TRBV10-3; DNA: TGTGCCATCAGTGAGTTGGCTAGCGGGACTTACAATGAGCAGTTCTTC; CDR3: CAISELASGTYNEQFF
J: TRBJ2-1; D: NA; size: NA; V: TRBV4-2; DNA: TGTGCCAGCAGCCAAGATGTCAGTGTGGGGAGCGATGAGCAGTTCTTC; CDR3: CASSQDVSVGSDEQFF
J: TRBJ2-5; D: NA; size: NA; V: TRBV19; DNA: TGTGCCAGTAGTCCCCGGGGATCACAGGGCGGGACCCAGTACTTC; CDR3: CASSPRGSQGGTQYF
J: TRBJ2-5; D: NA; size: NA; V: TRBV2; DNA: TGTGCCAGCAGTGGGCACCCCCAAGAGACCCAGTACTTC; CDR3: CASSGHPQETQYF
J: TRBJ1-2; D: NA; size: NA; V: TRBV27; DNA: TGTGCCAGCAGTTTATGGGGGGGAGAATTAAACTATGGCTACACCTTC; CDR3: CASSLWGGELNYGYTF
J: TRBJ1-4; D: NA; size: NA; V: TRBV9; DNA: TGTGCCAGCAGCGTAGGTGGGGCCGCAACTAATGAAAAACTGTTTTTT; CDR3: CASSVGGAATNEKLFF
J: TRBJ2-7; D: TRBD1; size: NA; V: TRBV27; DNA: TGTGCCAGCTCTTCACAGGGGGGCCTTTACGAGCAGTACTTC; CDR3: CASSSQGGLYEQYF
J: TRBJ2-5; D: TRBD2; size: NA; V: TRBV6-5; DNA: TGTGCCAGCAGTTACGTGGGGGGGGTTAGACAAGAGACCCAGTACTTC; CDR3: CASSYVGGVRQETQYF
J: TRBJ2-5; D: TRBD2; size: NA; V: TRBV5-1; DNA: TGCGCCAGCAGCTTGAGGCGGGAGGGACAAGAGACCCAGTACTTC; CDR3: CASSLRREGQETQYF
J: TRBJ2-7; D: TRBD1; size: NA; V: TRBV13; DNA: TGTGCCAGCAGTTTCAGAAGGGGGCCTGGCTACGAGCAGTACTTC; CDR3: CASSFRRGPGYEQYF
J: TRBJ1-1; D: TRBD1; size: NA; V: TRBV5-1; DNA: TGCGCCAGCAGTCTTGGACAGGGGGATGAAGCTTTCTTT; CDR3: CASSLGQGDEAFF
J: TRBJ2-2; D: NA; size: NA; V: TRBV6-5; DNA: TGTGCCAGCAGCCAGAGGGGGTTATGGCCCGGGGAGCTGTTTTTT; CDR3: CASSQRGLWPGELFF
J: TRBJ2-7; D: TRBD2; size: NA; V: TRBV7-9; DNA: TGTGCCAGCAGCTCCCAGGGAGGGCTCTACGAGCAGTACTTC; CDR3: CASSSQGGLYEQYF
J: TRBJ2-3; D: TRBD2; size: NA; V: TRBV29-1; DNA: TGCAGCGTTCGGACTAGCGGCACAGATACGCAGTATTTT; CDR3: CSVRTSGTDTQYF
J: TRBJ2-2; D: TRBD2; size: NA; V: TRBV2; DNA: TGTGCCAGCAGTAGGCGGGAGAGGACCGGGGAGCTGTTTTTT; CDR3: CASSRRERTGELFF
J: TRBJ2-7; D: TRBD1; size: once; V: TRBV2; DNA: TGTGCCAGCAGTGACCTGGGACAGGGGAGGGTCGAGCAGTACTTC; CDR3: CASSDLGQGRVEQYF
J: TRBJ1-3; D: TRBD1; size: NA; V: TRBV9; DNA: TGTGCCAGCAGCGTAGTAGAAACAGGGGCCGGAAACACCATATATTTT; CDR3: CASSVVETGAGNTIYF